This TCR beta chain is drawn from a study of blood T cell repertoires in COVID-19. For the study at large: The United States, Italy and Spain were the sources of the acute and convalescent COVID-19 samples. T cells, B-cell-depleted T cells, or PBMCs supplied cDNA or gDNA.

The CDR3 length is 14 residues. CDR1 MNHEY and CDR2 SVGAGI come from the germline V gene. Trimming took 2 bases from V and 7 from J, leaving 11 bases between them. Original handling: Nucleated cell counts were estimated from reference gene primer amplification. Generated by immunoSEQ multiplex PCR, the TCRdb table keeps only in-frame clones and is missing some. V and J calls and clone size are those listed in that table; D and trimming were worked out from the DNA. The repertoire consists of 250,000 to 300,000 clones, with 81% occurring once and the leading ten covering 2.5% to 3%. The chain combines TRBV6-5 with TRBJ1-4; D possibly corresponds to TRBD1 (6 bases). Sequencing used peripheral blood. The sequence came from an older woman with active or convalescent COVID-19. For the CDR3, the DNA is TGTGCCAGCAGTTACCAGGGGTTTCCTGAAAAACTGTTTTTT. Translated: CASSYQGFPEKLFF.